The clone carrying this T cell receptor beta chain was seen ten or more times. Its antigen is unknown. The data derive from a study of identical twins. A universal primer site was created by template switching, with the cDNA bearing unique molecular identifiers. TCRdb re-called the 5' RACE reads through MiXCR, storing one row per CDR3 protein. Here the sample spans hundreds of thousands of distinct CDR3 sequences, 6.1% being singletons. Whole-study findings and limits: The abundant beta clonotypes from cord blood had fewer insertions, and memory repertoires had none of this.

CDR3 size: 12 residues. The V gene's germline CDR1 is SNHLY and CDR2 FYNNEI. V lost 5 bases, J lost 6 bases, and 9 bases lay in between. Healthy Caucasian donors formed the entire cohort. The sample taken for sequencing was naive T cells sorted from blood. The genes are TRBV2 and TRBJ2-3; D is possibly TRBD2 (5 bases). The clonotype was recovered from a man aged 18 to 30 in good health. The CDR3 sequence is CASSKLGDTQYF. CDR3 coding DNA: TGTGCCAGCAGTAAACTAGGGGATACGCAGTATTTT.